What follows describes a single T cell receptor (beta chain). Its antigen remains unknown. This specimen belongs to a study of T cell responses to AZD1222 COVID-19 vaccine. Study-wide findings and caveats: Baseline seropositivity occurred in only 5 to 7 AZD1222 recipients. Among vaccine-associated CD4 TCRs, coverage spanned spike, with dominance at 160-218 and 743-854. Repertoire samples came only from after the peak T cell response. Donors were chiefly white British, with a greater number of females, and clonal diversity was perhaps underestimated.

Produced via immunoSEQ multiplex PCR; TCRdb's table is partial and in-frame only. This table holds 120,000 to 150,000 clones, more than 75% found once. The clonotype was recovered from an adult in good health. Sequencing used peripheral blood, obtained on day 0 of MenACWY control vaccination.

The CDR3 spells CASQDTYNSPLHF. The CDR3 coding sequence is TGTGCCAGTCAGGACACCTATAATTCACCCCTCCACTTT. The rearrangement joins TRBV19 to TRBJ1-6; D perhaps matches TRBD1 (5 bases). This CDR3 is built from 13 residues. Trimming shortened V by 8 bases and J by 2 bases, and 7 bases separated the two germline ends. Germline CDR1 LNHDA, CDR2 SQIVND (reference sequence).